The source of this T cell receptor (beta chain) is a study of T cells in Graves' hyperthyroidism and ophthalmopathy. The length of the CDR3 is 13 residues. Germline-derived CDR1 and CDR2 are MNHNS and SASEGT. V lost 10 bases to trimming and J lost 1 base; unmatched junction nucleotides: 6. Regions amplified from RNA transcripts were the TCR beta CDR3 regions. First-round RT-PCR with HTBI primers amplified the TCR CDR3 region. TCRdb independently ran MiXCR on the multiplex PCR reads; one entry per CDR3 protein. This sample has around 350,000 distinct CDR3 sequences, with under 20% found just once. Reasons for excluding patients were uncontrolled infection, other autoimmune disease, pregnancy or lactation.

The clonotype originates from a woman under 30 with Graves' hyperthyroidism. What was sequenced was blood. The V gene is TRBV6-1, the J gene TRBJ1-1; 7 bases are shared with TRBD1. The CDR3: CATSGGSNTEAFF. In nucleotides, the CDR3 is TGTGCCACATCAGGGGGTTCGAACACTGAAGCTTTCTTT.